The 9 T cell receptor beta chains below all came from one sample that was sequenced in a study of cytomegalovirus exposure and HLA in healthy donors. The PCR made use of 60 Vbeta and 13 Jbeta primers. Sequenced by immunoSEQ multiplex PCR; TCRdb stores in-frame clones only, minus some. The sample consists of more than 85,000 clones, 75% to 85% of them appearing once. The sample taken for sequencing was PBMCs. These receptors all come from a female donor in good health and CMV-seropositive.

CDR3 in amino acids: CASSLGPGEEEKLFF. CDR3 in DNA: TGTGCCAGCAGCTTAGGGCCAGGGGAAGAGGAAAAACTGTTTTTT. The rearrangement joins TRBV7-2 to TRBJ1-4; tentatively, D is TRBD1 (6 bases). Germline lookup yields CDR1 SGHTA and CDR2 FQGNSA. This CDR3 has 15 residues. The ends were cut back, 1 base at V and 8 bases at J, with 14 bases in the middle.

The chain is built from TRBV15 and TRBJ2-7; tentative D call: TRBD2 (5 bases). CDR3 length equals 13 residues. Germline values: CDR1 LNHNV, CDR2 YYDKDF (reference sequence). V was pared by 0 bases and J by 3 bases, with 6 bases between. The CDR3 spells CATSRDRDYEQYF. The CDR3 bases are TGTGCCACCAGCAGAGATCGGGACTACGAGCAGTACTTC.

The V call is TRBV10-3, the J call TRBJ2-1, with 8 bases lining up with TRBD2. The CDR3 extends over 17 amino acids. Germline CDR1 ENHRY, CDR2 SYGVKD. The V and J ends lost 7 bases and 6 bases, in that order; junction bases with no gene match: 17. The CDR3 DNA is TGTGCCATCATGTCATCCCAAAGCGGGAGTAAGGGCAATGAGCAGTTCTTC. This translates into CAIMSSQSGSKGNEQFF.

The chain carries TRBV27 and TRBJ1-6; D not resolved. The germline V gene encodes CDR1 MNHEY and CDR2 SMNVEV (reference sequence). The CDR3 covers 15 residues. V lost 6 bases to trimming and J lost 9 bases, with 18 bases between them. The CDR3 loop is CASSPGPREGSPLHF. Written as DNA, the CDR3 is TGTGCCAGCAGCCCCGGGCCACGGGAGGGTTCACCCCTCCACTTT.

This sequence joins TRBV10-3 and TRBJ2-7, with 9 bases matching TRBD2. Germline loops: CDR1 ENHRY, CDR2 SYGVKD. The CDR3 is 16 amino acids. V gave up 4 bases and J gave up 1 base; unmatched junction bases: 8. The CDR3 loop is CAISGSAGGASYEQYF. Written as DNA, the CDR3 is TGTGCCATCAGTGGGTCGGCGGGAGGGGCTTCCTACGAGCAGTACTTC.

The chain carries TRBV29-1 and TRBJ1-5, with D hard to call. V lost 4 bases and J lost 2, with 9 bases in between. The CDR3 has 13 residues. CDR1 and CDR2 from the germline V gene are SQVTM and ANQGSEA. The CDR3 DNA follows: TGCAGCGTTGTCATCGGGGGCAATCAGCCCCAGCATTTT. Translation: CSVVIGGNQPQHF. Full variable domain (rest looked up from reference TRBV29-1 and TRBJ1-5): SAVISQKPSRDICQRGTSLTIQCQVDSQVTMMFWYRQQPGQSLTLIATANQGSEATYESGFVIDKFPISRPNLTFSTLTVSNMSPEDSSIYLCSVVIGGNQPQHFGDGTRLSIL.

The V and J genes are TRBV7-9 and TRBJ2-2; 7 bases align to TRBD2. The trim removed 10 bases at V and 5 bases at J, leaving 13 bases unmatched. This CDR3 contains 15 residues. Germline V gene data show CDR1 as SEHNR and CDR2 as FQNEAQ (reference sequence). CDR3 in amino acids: CATHPLAGVTGELFF. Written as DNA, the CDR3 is TGTGCCACCCACCCTCTGGCGGGAGTAACCGGGGAGCTGTTTTTT.

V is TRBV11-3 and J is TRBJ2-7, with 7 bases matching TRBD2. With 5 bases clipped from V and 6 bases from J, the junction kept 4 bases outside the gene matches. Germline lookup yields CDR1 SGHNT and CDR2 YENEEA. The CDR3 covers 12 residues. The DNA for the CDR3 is TGTGCCAGCAGCGATCGGGGGGTCGAGCAGTACTTC. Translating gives CASSDRGVEQYF.

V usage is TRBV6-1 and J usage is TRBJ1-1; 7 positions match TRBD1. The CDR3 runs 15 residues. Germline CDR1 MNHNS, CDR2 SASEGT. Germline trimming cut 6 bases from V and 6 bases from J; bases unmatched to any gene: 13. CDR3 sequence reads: CASRGEQGYMSEAFF. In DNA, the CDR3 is TGTGCCAGCAGGGGGGAACAGGGGTATATGTCTGAAGCTTTCTTT.